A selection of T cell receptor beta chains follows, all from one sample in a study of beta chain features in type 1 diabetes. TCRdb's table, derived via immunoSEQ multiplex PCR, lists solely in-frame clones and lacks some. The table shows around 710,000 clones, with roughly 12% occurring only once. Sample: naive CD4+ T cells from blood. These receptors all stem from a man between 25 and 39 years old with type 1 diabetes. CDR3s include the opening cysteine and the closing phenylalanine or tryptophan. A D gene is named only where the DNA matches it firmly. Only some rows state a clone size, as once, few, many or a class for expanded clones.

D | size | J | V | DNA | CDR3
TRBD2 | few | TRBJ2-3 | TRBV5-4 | TGTGCCAGCAGCCCCTCGACTAGCGGCACAGATACGCAGTATTTT | CASSPSTSGTDTQYF
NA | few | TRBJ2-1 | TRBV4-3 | TGCGCCAGCAGCCAAGGGATCGGGCAGTTCTTC | CASSQGIGQFF
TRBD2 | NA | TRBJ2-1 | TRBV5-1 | TGCGCCAGCAGCTTGGGGACGGGAGGGAATGAGCAGTTCTTC | CASSLGTGGNEQFF
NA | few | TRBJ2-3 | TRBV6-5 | TGTGCCAGCAGCCCCGAATCGTCCACAGATACGCAGTATTTT | CASSPESSTDTQYF
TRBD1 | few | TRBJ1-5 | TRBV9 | TGTGCCAGCAGCGTCGGACAGGGGAACAATCAGCCCCAGCATTTT | CASSVGQGNNQPQHF
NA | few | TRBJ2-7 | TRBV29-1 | TGCAGCGTTTTTGTGACCGGGACAAGGTTCTACGAGCAGTACTTC | CSVFVTGTRFYEQYF
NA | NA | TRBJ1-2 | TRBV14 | TGTGCCAGCAGCCTATTGACAGGCCACTATGGCTACACCTTC | CASSLLTGHYGYTF
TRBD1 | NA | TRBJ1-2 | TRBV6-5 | TGTGCCAGCAGTTCCCGATCGGACAGGGAGGGAGGCTACACCTTC | CASSSRSDREGGYTF
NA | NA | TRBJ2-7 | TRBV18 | TGTGCCAGCTCAATGGGAACAGGGAGCTCCTACGAGCAGTACTTC | CASSMGTGSSYEQYF
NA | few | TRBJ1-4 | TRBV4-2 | TGTGCCAGCAGCCAAGATAATCAGGAAAAACTGTTTTTT | CASSQDNQEKLFF
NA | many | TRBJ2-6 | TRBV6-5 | TGTGCCAGCAGTTCGGACGGAACCTCTGGGGCCAACGTCCTGACTTTC | CASSSDGTSGANVLTF
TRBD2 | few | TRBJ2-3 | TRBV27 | TGTGCCAGCAGCCGACTAGCGGGGGGCCATACGCAGTATTTT | CASSRLAGGHTQYF
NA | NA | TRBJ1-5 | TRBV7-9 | TGTGCCACACCGGGACGCAATCAGCCCCAGCATTTT | CATPGRNQPQHF
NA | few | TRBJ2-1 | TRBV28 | TGTCATACAGCACATGGGGGGCTAAGCTCCTACAATGAGCAGTTCTTC | CHTAHGGLSSYNEQFF
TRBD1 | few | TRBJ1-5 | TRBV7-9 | TGTGCCAGCAGCCGACAGGGGGTTGACCAGCCCCAGCATTTT | CASSRQGVDQPQHF
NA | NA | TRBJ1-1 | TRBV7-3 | TGTGCCAGCAGCCCTAACAGGGTGGAAGGCACTGAAGCTTTCTTT | CASSPNRVEGTEAFF
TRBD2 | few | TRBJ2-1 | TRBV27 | TGTGCCAGCAGTTTACTTGGGACTAGCATCTATGAGCAGTTCTTC | CASSLLGTSIYEQFF
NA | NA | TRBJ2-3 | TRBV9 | TGTGCCAGCAGCAGGACGTTGTCGGGCACAGATACGCAGTATTTT | CASSRTLSGTDTQYF
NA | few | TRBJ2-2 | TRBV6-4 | TGTGCCAGCAGTGAGTTAAACAAGAACACCGGGGAGCTGTTTTTT | CASSELNKNTGELFF
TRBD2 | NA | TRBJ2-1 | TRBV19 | TGTGCCAGTAGTATACGGACTAGCGGGGGGGTCGGTCTAAATGAGCAGTTCTTC | CASSIRTSGGVGLNEQFF
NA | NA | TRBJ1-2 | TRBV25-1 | TGTGCCAGCAGTGAAGATGGCAGAGCCTATGGCTACACCTTC | CASSEDGRAYGYTF
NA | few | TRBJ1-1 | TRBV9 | TGTGCCAGCAGCGTAGCTGCCAGGAACACTGAAGCTTTCTTT | CASSVAARNTEAFF
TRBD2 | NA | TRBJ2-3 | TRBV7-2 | TGTGCCAGCAGCTTATCCTTGACTAGCGGTAATCCCACAGATACGCAGTATTTT | CASSLSLTSGNPTDTQYF
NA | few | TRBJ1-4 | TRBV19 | TGTGCCAGCCTCGATAGTTCGAAGGCTGAAAAACTGTTTTTT | CASLDSSKAEKLFF
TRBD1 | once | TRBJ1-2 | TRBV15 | TGTGCCACCAGCAGAGAAGCTCCGGGACAGTACTATGGCTACACCTTC | CATSREAPGQYYGYTF
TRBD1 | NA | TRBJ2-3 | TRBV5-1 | TGCGCCAGCAGTAAGGACAGGGGCACAGATACGCAGTATTTT | CASSKDRGTDTQYF
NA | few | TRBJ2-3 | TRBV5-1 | TGCGCCAGCAGCTTGGGGGCAGGCGTCAGCACAGATACGCAGTATTTT | CASSLGAGVSTDTQYF
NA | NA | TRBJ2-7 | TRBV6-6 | TGTGCCAGCAGTAACCGACAGAGAACCTACGAGCAGTACTTC | CASSNRQRTYEQYF
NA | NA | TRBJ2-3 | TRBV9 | TGTGCCAGCAGCGGAGGGCGGGGTACAGATACGCAGTATTTT | CASSGGRGTDTQYF
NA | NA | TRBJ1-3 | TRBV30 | TGTGCCTGGAGTGTTGCTTATTCCGGAAACACCATATATTTT | CAWSVAYSGNTIYF
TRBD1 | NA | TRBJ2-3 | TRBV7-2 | TGTGCCAGCAGCCCAGGGGGCGTTAGCACAGATACGCAGTATTTT | CASSPGGVSTDTQYF
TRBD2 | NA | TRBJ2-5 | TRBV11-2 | TGTGCCAGCAGCCCCCGGACTAGCGGGGGGTGGACCCAGTACTTC | CASSPRTSGGWTQYF
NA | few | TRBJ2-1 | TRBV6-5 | TGTGCCAGCAGTTACGGGAGCCCGAGCTCCTACAATGAGCAGTTCTTC | CASSYGSPSSYNEQFF
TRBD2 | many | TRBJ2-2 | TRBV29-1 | TGCAGCGCTCTCAGCGGGGTCAACACCGGGGAGCTGTTTTTT | CSALSGVNTGELFF
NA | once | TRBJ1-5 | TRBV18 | TGTGCCAGCTCCCCAAACAGGAATAGCAATCAGCCCCAGCATTTT | CASSPNRNSNQPQHF
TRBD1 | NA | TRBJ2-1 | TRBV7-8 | TGTGCCAGCAGCTTTGGGACAGGGGGTTTCTCCTACAATGAGCAGTTCTTC | CASSFGTGGFSYNEQFF
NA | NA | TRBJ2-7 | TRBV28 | TGTGCCAGCAGTTTGGGTGTACTGCCCTACGAGCAGTACTTC | CASSLGVLPYEQYF
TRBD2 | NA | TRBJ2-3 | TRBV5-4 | TGTGCCAGCAGCTTCACGTCGGGGGGGCGCAGCACAGATACGCAGTATTTT | CASSFTSGGRSTDTQYF
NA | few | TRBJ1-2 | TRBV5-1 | TGCGCCAGCAGTCGCGACGGGGGGACTAACTATGGCTACACCTTC | CASSRDGGTNYGYTF
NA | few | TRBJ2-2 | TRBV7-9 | TGTGCCAGCAGCTTATTGGTTGTCGGGGAGCTGTTTTTT | CASSLLVVGELFF
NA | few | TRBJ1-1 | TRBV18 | TGTGCCAGCTCGTCGGAGATGAACACTGAAGCTTTCTTT | CASSSEMNTEAFF
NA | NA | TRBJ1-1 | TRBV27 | TGTGCCAGCAGGGGGTCAGGGGTGATGAACACTGAAGCTTTCTTT | CASRGSGVMNTEAFF
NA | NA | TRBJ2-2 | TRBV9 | TGTGCCAGCAGCGTAGAAGGAGGGATCGGGGAGCTGTTTTTT | CASSVEGGIGELFF
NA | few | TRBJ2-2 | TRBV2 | TGTGCCAGCATATGGGACCGCGCTAACACCGGGGAGCTGTTTTTT | CASIWDRANTGELFF
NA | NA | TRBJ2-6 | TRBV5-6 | TGTGCCAGCAGCTTGGCTGATAACTCTGGGGCCAACGTCCTGACTTTC | CASSLADNSGANVLTF
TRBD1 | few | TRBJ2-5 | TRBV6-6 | TGTGCCAGCAGTTACCCCCAGGGGGCCAGGGAGACCCAGTACTTC | CASSYPQGARETQYF
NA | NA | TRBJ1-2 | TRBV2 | TGTGCCAGCAGTGAAGCGAGGGTAGGGAACTATGGCTACACCTTC | CASSEARVGNYGYTF
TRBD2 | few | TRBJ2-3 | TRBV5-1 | TGCGCCAGCAGCTACTTGGGGCTAGCGGCCAGCACAGATACGCAGTATTTT | CASSYLGLAASTDTQYF
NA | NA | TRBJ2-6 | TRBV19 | TGTGCCAGTAACAGGACACCTTCTGGGGCCAACGTCCTGACTTTC | CASNRTPSGANVLTF
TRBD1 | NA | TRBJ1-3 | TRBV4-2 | TGTGCCAGCAGCCAAGATTCTTGGGACAGCTCTGGAAACACCATATATTTT | CASSQDSWDSSGNTIYF
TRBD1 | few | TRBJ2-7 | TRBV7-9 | TGTGCCAGCAGCTCGGACAGGGGTTCCTACGAGCAGTACTTC | CASSSDRGSYEQYF
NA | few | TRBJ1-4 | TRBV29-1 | TGCAGCGTAGGGACACTACCCGATGAAAAACTGTTTTTT | CSVGTLPDEKLFF
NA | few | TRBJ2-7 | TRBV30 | TGTGCCTGGAGTGTATCCCGCCGGGACAATCCCTACGAGCAGTACTTC | CAWSVSRRDNPYEQYF